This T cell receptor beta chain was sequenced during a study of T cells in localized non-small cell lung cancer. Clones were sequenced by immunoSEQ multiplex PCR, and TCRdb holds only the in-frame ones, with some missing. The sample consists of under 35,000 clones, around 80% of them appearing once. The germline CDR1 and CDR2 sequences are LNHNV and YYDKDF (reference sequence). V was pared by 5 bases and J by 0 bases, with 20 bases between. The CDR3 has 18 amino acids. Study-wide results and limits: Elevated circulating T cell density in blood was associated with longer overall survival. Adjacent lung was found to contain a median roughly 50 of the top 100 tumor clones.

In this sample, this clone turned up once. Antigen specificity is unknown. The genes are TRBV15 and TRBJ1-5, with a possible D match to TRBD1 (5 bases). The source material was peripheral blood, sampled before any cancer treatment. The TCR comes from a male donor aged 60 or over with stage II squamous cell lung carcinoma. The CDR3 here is CATSPERHGAISNQPQHF. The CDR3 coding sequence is TGTGCCACCAGCCCCGAAAGACACGGGGCGATTAGCAATCAGCCCCAGCATTTT.